Shown below are 25 T cell receptor beta chains from a single sample sequenced in a study of spatial heterogeneity in lung cancer. Time point given: blood at routine non-recurrence follow-up after resection. TCRdb ran MiXCR on the 5' RACE reads and lists one entry per CDR3 protein. The table has more than 9,500 distinct CDR3 sequences, 20% to 25% seen once. Specimen: PBMCs, collected at follow-up. Every receptor here comes from a female donor with early-stage non-small cell lung cancer.

J is TRBJ1-5 and V is TRBV5-6, with no clear D. Trimming stripped 1 base from V and 5 bases from J, with 4 bases between. The CDR3 runs to 12 residues. CDR1 SGHDT and CDR2 YYEEEE come from the germline V gene. CDR3 sequence (DNA): TGTGCCAGCAGCTTGCTAGATCAGCCCCAGCATTTT. Translating it yields CASSLLDQPQHF.

This rearrangement joins TRBV12-3 or TRBV12-4 to TRBJ2-3; 10 bases are a match to TRBD1. With V trimmed by 10 bases and J by 8 bases, 15 bases remained unmatched. The CDR3 extends over 15 amino acids. This CDR3 is CATRNGQGGPGTQYF. CDR3 nucleotide sequence: TGTGCCACCCGGAACGGACAGGGGGGACCGGGTACGCAGTATTTT.

This chain joins TRBV10-3 and TRBJ1-2; unclear D gene. The V end lost 2 bases, the J end lost 2 bases, and 9 bases lay between the germline ends. Germline V gene sequence: CDR1 ENHRY, CDR2 SYGVKD. The CDR3 is 14 residues long. CDR3 bases: TGTGCCATCAGTGAGGGACGCTGGAACTATGGCTACACCTTC. It codes for CAISEGRWNYGYTF.

This clonotype was observed a few times. This chain joins TRBV19 and TRBJ2-7, with D maybe TRBD1 (6 bases). This CDR3 region has 14 residues. V was clipped by 8 bases and J by 0 bases, with 14 bases between them. Germline V gene lookup returns CDR1 LNHDA and CDR2 SQIVND (reference sequence). The CDR3 nucleotides read TGTGCCAGTCCTACCGGGACAAACTCCTACGAGCAGTACTTC. This translates into CASPTGTNSYEQYF.

V usage is TRBV24-1 and J usage is TRBJ2-1, with TRBD2 matching 12 bases. With V trimmed by 4 bases and J by 10 bases, 10 bases remained unmatched. Germline CDR1 KGHDR, CDR2 SFDVKD. The CDR3 consists of 16 residues. The CDR3 protein is CATSDSRTSGAREQFF. CDR3 bases: TGTGCCACCAGTGACTCAAGGACTAGCGGGGCCCGCGAGCAGTTCTTC.

This chain links TRBV29-1 with TRBJ1-1; weak D call: TRBD1 (6 bases). CDR3 length: 12 amino acids. Deletions cut 3 bases from V and 9 bases from J, with 14 bases between. CDR1 is SQVTM and CDR2 is ANQGSEA in the germline V gene. In DNA, the CDR3 is TGCAGCGTTGATGTGGGGGGCCAAAAAGCTTTCTTT. This codes for CSVDVGGQKAFF.

The chain uses TRBV5-5 and TRBJ2-7; D uncertain. Germline loops: CDR1 SGHKS, CDR2 YYEKEE (reference sequence). The V and J ends lost 0 bases and 2 bases respectively, with 12 bases between them. CDR3 length: 15 amino acids. CDR3 in amino acids: CASSLEALPTYEQYF. The CDR3 bases are TGTGCCAGCAGCTTGGAGGCCCTCCCCACCTACGAGCAGTACTTC.

The chain is built from TRBV4-3 and TRBJ1-1; D call uncertain. Germline assignment: CDR1 LGHNA and CDR2 YSLEER. Between the trimmed V and J ends, which lost 0 bases and 4 bases, there was a span of 6 bases. This CDR3 is built from 13 residues. The DNA of the CDR3 is TGCGCCAGCAGCCAAGAAAGGTCCACTGAAGCTTTCTTT. It encodes CASSQERSTEAFF.

The chain uses TRBV19 and TRBJ2-7; tentative D call: TRBD2 (5 bases). The CDR3 contains 12 residues. V lost 10 bases and J 3 bases, leaving 13 bases between the germline ends. The V gene's germline CDR1 is LNHDA and CDR2 SQIVND (reference sequence). As DNA, the CDR3 is TGTGCCACCGAGGGCAGTTTCTACGAGCAGTACTTC. Protein product: CATEGSFYEQYF.

Sample share makes this clonotype medium-sized (0.01 to 0.1%). This chain connects TRBV7-9 to TRBJ2-7; 11 bases align to TRBD2. V dropped 7 bases and J dropped 7; count of bases not matched to a gene: 12. The CDR3 sequence is 15 residues long. Looked up from germline, CDR1 is SEHNR and CDR2 is FQNEAQ (reference sequence). This chain's CDR3 is CASTSWLAGGREQYF. The CDR3 DNA follows: TGTGCCAGCACATCATGGCTAGCGGGAGGTAGGGAGCAGTACTTC.

The chain is built from TRBV28 and TRBJ1-2, with 12 bases that match TRBD1. The CDR3 consists of 13 residues. Germline V gene data show CDR1 as MDHEN and CDR2 as SYDVKM. V gave up 6 bases and J gave up 6 bases; unmatched junction bases: 2. The CDR3 protein is CASRGQGANGYTF. For the CDR3, the DNA is TGTGCCAGCAGGGGACAGGGGGCGAATGGCTACACCTTC.

By proportion, this clonotype is medium-sized. V is TRBV12-3 or TRBV12-4 and J is TRBJ1-1; D unresolved. V dropped 8 bases and J dropped 1 base, with 8 bases sitting between them. The CDR3 sequence is 12 residues long. In DNA form, the CDR3 reads TGTGCCAGCTCCCGACGGAACACTGAAGCTTTCTTT. This encodes CASSRRNTEAFF.

By proportion, this clonotype is medium-sized (0.01 to 0.1%). The chain links TRBV28 to TRBJ1-1; 10 bases map to TRBD1. The CDR3 runs 16 residues. J was trimmed by 0 bases and V by 4 bases; bases with no gene match: 5. Germline loops: CDR1 MDHEN, CDR2 SYDVKM. The chain's CDR3 is CASSSGTGVVNTEAFF. As DNA, the CDR3 is TGTGCCAGCAGTTCGGGGACAGGGGTTGTGAACACTGAAGCTTTCTTT.

The chain combines TRBV20-1 with TRBJ1-3; D might be TRBD1 (6 bases). Germline V gene sequence: CDR1 DFQATT, CDR2 SNEGSKA (reference sequence). There are 15 residues in the CDR3. Trimming removed 0 bases at V and 5 bases at J, with 14 bases between. The CDR3 nucleotides read TGCAGTGCTAGAGATAGGAGGACAGCAAGAAACACCATATATTTT. This sequence encodes CSARDRRTARNTIYF.

V is TRBV12-3 or TRBV12-4 and J is TRBJ1-3; TRBD1 might be the D (5 bases). V was trimmed by 5 bases and J by 4 bases, leaving 15 bases between them. The CDR3 totals 15 residues. The CDR3 here is CASSPLTGVGNTIYF. CDR3 coding DNA: TGTGCCAGCAGTCCCCTGACGGGGGTCGGAAACACCATATATTTT.

This clonotype came up a few times. The chain joins TRBV3-1 to TRBJ2-7, with 11 bases that match TRBD2. The CDR3 has 15 residues. Germline values: CDR1 LGHDT, CDR2 YNNKEL (reference sequence). The V and J ends lost 2 bases and 9 bases, in that order; junction bases with no gene match: 9. DNA for the CDR3: TGTGCCAGCAGCCAATCCACACTAGCGGGAGTCCCGCAGTACTTC. It specifies CASSQSTLAGVPQYF.

This clonotype was seen a few times. The rearrangement joins TRBV24-1 to TRBJ2-2; 8 positions match TRBD2. Trimming took 9 bases from V and 3 from J; bases not matched to a gene: 5. Germline V gene data show CDR1 as KGHDR and CDR2 as SFDVKD. The length of the CDR3 is 14 residues. The CDR3 here is CATRGGADTGELFF. In nucleotides, the CDR3 is TGTGCCACCCGGGGGGGCGCAGACACCGGGGAGCTGTTTTTT.

This clonotype is medium-sized by share. This chain links TRBV6-1 with TRBJ1-5; the D gene is possibly TRBD1 (5 bases). CDR1 MNHNS and CDR2 SASEGT come from the germline V gene. The CDR3 consists of 13 residues. The V gene lost 6 bases and the J gene lost 2 bases, with 8 bases spanning the gap. The CDR3 spells CASRGQGNQPQHF. For the CDR3, the DNA is TGTGCCAGCAGGGGGCAGGGCAATCAGCCCCAGCATTTT.

The chain employs TRBV29-1 and TRBJ1-2, with 9 bases matching TRBD1. This CDR3 region has 12 residues. Germline CDR1 SQVTM, CDR2 ANQGSEA. V lost 8 bases to trimming and J lost 6 bases; unmatched junction nucleotides: 7. The CDR3 here is CSCNRGRDGYTF. The DNA of the CDR3 is TGCAGCTGTAACAGGGGGCGGGATGGCTACACCTTC.

This clonotype has only one observation. This may stem from a read error, because a much larger clone lies one nucleotide away. The rearrangement links TRBV2 to TRBJ2-6; either TRBD1 or TRBD2 may supply D (6 bases each). The CDR3 has 14 amino acids. Germline-derived CDR1 and CDR2 are SNHLY and FYNNEI. The CDR3 DNA reads TGTGCCAGCAACCGAGACAGGAGGGCCAACGTCCCGACTTTC. Translation gives CASNRDRRANVPTF.

By sample share, this clonotype is medium-sized. The chain uses TRBV28 and TRBJ2-1; tentative D call: TRBD1 (6 bases). Germline assignment: CDR1 MDHEN and CDR2 SYDVKM. This CDR3 has 15 amino acids. The V end was cut by 7 bases, the J end by 3 bases, with 16 bases between. DNA of the CDR3: TGTGCCAGCACTCAACCTAGGGGGAACTACAATGAGCAGTTCTTC. Amino acids: CASTQPRGNYNEQFF.

V usage is TRBV29-1 and J usage is TRBJ1-5; D remains unclear. V was shortened by 6 bases and J by 2 bases, with 14 bases between the two germline ends. CDR1 SQVTM and CDR2 ANQGSEA come from the germline V gene. CDR3 size: 14 residues. CDR3 sequence (DNA): TGCAGCGTCGCGTCTCAGACCGGCAATCAGCCCCAGCATTTT. Amino acid sequence: CSVASQTGNQPQHF.

This clonotype was recorded a few times. V and J are TRBV7-6 and TRBJ2-7; the D is unclear. V lost 5 bases and J lost 5, with 16 bases in between. The V gene's germline CDR1 is SGHVS and CDR2 FNYEAQ. The CDR3 runs to 14 residues. The CDR3 DNA is TGTGCCAGCAGCCTTAGGATCACCTCTGACGAGCAGTACTTC. Encoded protein: CASSLRITSDEQYF.

The V and J genes are TRBV20-1 and TRBJ2-1, with TRBD2 identical over 8 bases. The CDR3 is 14 amino acids. Germline CDR1 is DFQATT and CDR2 is SNEGSKA (reference sequence). J lost 3 bases, V lost 2 bases, and 3 bases had no gene match. CDR3 sequence: CSARPSGSYNEQFF. In DNA, the CDR3 is TGCAGTGCTAGACCGAGCGGGAGCTACAATGAGCAGTTCTTC.

This clonotype turned up a few times. The J gene is TRBJ2-1, the V gene TRBV11-2; D is perhaps TRBD2 (6 bases). The CDR3 is 14 amino acids. The V end lost 3 bases, the J end lost 7 bases, and 13 bases lay between the germline ends. Germline CDR1 and CDR2: SGHAT and FQNNGV. DNA of the CDR3: TGTGCCAGCAGCTTGGCGACTAGTGGTAATGAGCAGTTCTTC. This translates into CASSLATSGNEQFF.